The sequence of this T cell receptor beta chain was determined in a study of control samples from healthy donors and cancer patients. This CDR3 region has 14 residues. CDR1 LNHNV and CDR2 YYDKDF come from the germline V gene (reference sequence). J gave up 4 bases and V 1 base, and 1 base lay outside the gene matches. Here immunoSEQ multiplex PCR was the method, and the copy in TCRdb shows in-frame clones only, minus some. This table holds 70,000 to 100,000 clones, roughly 89% found once. The TCR was taken from a woman in her fifties or sixties in good health. The source material was blood. This chain uses TRBV15 with TRBJ1-2, with 9 bases aligning to TRBD1. The CDR3 nucleotides read TGTGCCACCAGCAGAGGGGACAGGGCCTATGGCTACACCTTC. Amino acid sequence: CATSRGDRAYGYTF. The full variable domain, rest sourced from reference TRBV15 and TRBJ1-2, is DAMVIQNPRYQVTQFGKPVTLSCSQTLNHNVMYWYQQKSSQAPKLLFHYYDKDFNNEADTPDNFQSRRPNTSFCFLDIRSPGLGDTAMYLCATSRGDRAYGYTFGSGTRLTVV.